The 20 T cell receptor beta chains given below trace back to one sample, sequenced in a study of shared clonotypes between healthy human individuals. Sequencing was performed with immunoSEQ multiplex PCR; in TCRdb, only in-frame clones are kept and a portion is missing. The table includes approximately 500,000 clones, 79% detected once. The sequenced material came from PBMCs. These receptors were collected from a middle-aged woman in good health. Some clones in this sample may be carry-over from other donors' samples.

The rearrangement links TRBV4-1 to TRBJ2-1, with 14 bases aligning to TRBD2. This CDR3 is 20 amino acids long. The V gene's germline CDR1 is MGHRA and CDR2 YSYEKL. V lost 2 bases to trimming and J lost 3 bases; unmatched junction nucleotides: 12. The CDR3 protein is CASSQSAIGLAGGFYNEQFF. DNA of the CDR3: TGCGCCAGCAGCCAATCCGCGATCGGACTAGCGGGAGGATTCTACAATGAGCAGTTCTTC.

The chain carries TRBV6-1 and TRBJ2-2, with D tentatively TRBD1 or TRBD2 (5 bases each). The CDR3 sequence is 14 residues long. V was cut by 6 bases and J by 4 bases, with 12 bases left in between. The germline V gene has CDR1 MNHNS and CDR2 SASEGT. CDR3 in amino acids: CASSPGRGTGELFF. Here the CDR3 DNA reads TGTGCCAGCAGCCCGGGACGCGGCACCGGGGAGCTGTTTTTT.

This CDR3 reads CASCPGRTDTQYF. CDR3 sequence (DNA): TGTGCCAGCTGCCCGGGACGCACAGATACGCAGTATTTT. The chain uses TRBV7-3 and TRBJ2-3, with D perhaps given as TRBD1 or TRBD2 (5 bases each). This CDR3 is 13 amino acids long. Germline CDR1 is SGHTA and CDR2 is FQGTGA. V was trimmed by 8 bases and J by 1 base, leaving 10 bases between them.

This clone was picked up a small number of times. The DNA of the CDR3 is TGTGCCAGCAGCGAACGACTAGCGGCGAGCTCCTACAATGAGCAGTTCTTC. Translating gives CASSERLAASSYNEQFF. V and J are TRBV9 and TRBJ2-1, with 9 bases aligning to TRBD2. The V and J ends lost 3 bases and 0 bases, in that order; junction bases with no gene match: 7. Germline CDR1 and CDR2: SGDLS and YYNGEE. The CDR3 is 17 residues long.

This rearrangement joins TRBV28 to TRBJ2-1; no firm D call. Germline lookup yields CDR1 MDHEN and CDR2 SYDVKM. This CDR3 has 15 residues. V shed 2 bases and J shed 6 bases, with 14 bases lying between them. Here the CDR3 DNA reads TGTGCCAGCAGTTTACATGGCTCCCTCTTCAATGAGCAGTTCTTC. Its translation: CASSLHGSLFNEQFF.

The rearrangement joins TRBV19 to TRBJ2-1, with 15 bases fitting TRBD2. The CDR3 runs 16 residues. CDR1 and CDR2 (germline): LNHDA, SQIVND (reference sequence). Trimming took 5 bases from V and 6 from J; bases not matched to a gene: 5. In nucleotides, the CDR3 is TGTGCCAGTAGTCCAGGGACTAGCGGGGGGTCCAATGAGCAGTTCTTC. This sequence encodes CASSPGTSGGSNEQFF.

This clone was picked up one time. The CDR3 protein is CASSVEAGGQETQYF. CDR3 bases: TGTGCCAGCAGCGTAGAAGCGGGAGGGCAAGAGACCCAGTACTTC. V is TRBV9 and J is TRBJ2-5, with 10 bases identical to TRBD2. The germline gives CDR1 SGDLS, CDR2 YYNGEE. This CDR3 comprises 15 residues. V was pared by 0 bases and J by 2 bases, with 1 base of the junction left unmatched.

This clone was observed once. The genes are TRBV2 and TRBJ2-7; D assignment may be TRBD1 or TRBD2 (5 bases each). V was shortened by 4 bases and J by 0 bases, with 13 bases between the two germline ends. The CDR3 runs to 15 residues. Germline V gene lookup returns CDR1 SNHLY and CDR2 FYNNEI. The CDR3 loop is CASSGDRQSSYEQYF. CDR3 DNA: TGTGCCAGCAGTGGGGACCGACAGAGCTCCTACGAGCAGTACTTC.

This chain links TRBV7-2 with TRBJ2-5; TRBD2 matches 7 bases. The V and J ends lost 3 bases and 4 bases, in that order; junction bases with no gene match: 2. The CDR3 totals 13 residues. Germline lookup yields CDR1 SGHTA and CDR2 FQGNSA. CDR3 loop: CASSLGLLETQYF. The CDR3 nucleotides read TGTGCCAGCAGCTTGGGACTACTAGAGACCCAGTACTTC.

The chain is built from TRBV29-1 and TRBJ1-1, with 7 bases identical to TRBD1. This CDR3 is built from 13 residues. Germline CDR1 and CDR2: SQVTM and ANQGSEA. Trimming removed 6 bases from V and 5 bases from J; junction bases left unmatched: 9. The CDR3 nucleotides are TGCAGCGTGCATCGGACAGGCGGGACTGAAGCTTTCTTT. Amino acids: CSVHRTGGTEAFF. The variable domain in full, with the rest retrieved from reference TRBV29-1 and TRBJ1-1, is SAVISQKPSRDICQRGTSLTIQCQVDSQVTMMFWYRQQPGQSLTLIATANQGSEATYESGFVIDKFPISRPNLTFSTLTVSNMSPEDSSIYLCSVHRTGGTEAFFGQGTRLTVV.

This rearrangement joins TRBV27 to TRBJ2-1; TRBD2 is a possible D gene (7 bases). V was shortened by 8 bases and J by 7 bases, with 24 bases between the two germline ends. This CDR3 has 16 amino acids. The V gene's germline CDR1 is MNHEY and CDR2 SMNVEV (reference sequence). The chain's CDR3 is CASLSRGAGVLNEQFF. CDR3 nucleotides: TGTGCCAGCTTAAGTAGGGGGGCGGGAGTTTTGAATGAGCAGTTCTTC.

J is TRBJ2-5 and V is TRBV19; TRBD2 might be the D (5 bases). The length of the CDR3 is 15 residues. Trimming cost V 5 bases and J 1 base, with 14 bases left between them. The germline V gene encodes CDR1 LNHDA and CDR2 SQIVND (reference sequence). CDR3 region: CASSGSSLPQETQYF. CDR3 DNA sequence: TGTGCCAGTAGTGGGTCTAGCCTCCCCCAAGAGACCCAGTACTTC.

This clone was seen ten or more times. V usage is TRBV5-1 and J usage is TRBJ2-3; D remains ambiguous. Trimming removed 0 bases at V and 7 bases at J, with 15 bases between. Per germline, CDR1 SGHRS and CDR2 YFSETQ. This CDR3 region has 15 residues. The CDR3 bases are TGCGCCAGCAGCTTGGATGTTGGCGATTTTTATACGCAGTATTTT. This translates into CASSLDVGDFYTQYF.

This clone was seen a single time. The chain links TRBV5-4 to TRBJ2-7, with 10 nucleotides matching TRBD2. Losses at the gene ends were 4 bases for V and 4 bases for J; bases not matched to a gene: 8. The CDR3 has 15 amino acids. Germline V gene sequence: CDR1 SGHNT, CDR2 YYREEE (reference sequence). CDR3 in amino acids: CASSQGLADPYEQYF. CDR3 coding DNA: TGTGCCAGCAGCCAAGGACTAGCGGACCCTTACGAGCAGTACTTC.

The V gene is TRBV7-6, the J gene TRBJ2-5; 7 bases fit TRBD2. CDR3 length: 13 amino acids. V dropped 9 bases and J dropped 6; count of bases not matched to a gene: 10. Germline loops: CDR1 SGHVS, CDR2 FNYEAQ. The CDR3 coding sequence is TGTGCCAGTTTCCGGGAGGCGGCGCAGACCCAGTACTTC. The encoded protein is CASFREAAQTQYF. The entire variable domain, with the rest obtained from reference TRBV7-6 and TRBJ2-5, is as follows: GAGVSQSPRYKVTKRGQDVALRCDPISGHVSLYWYRQALGQGPEFLTYFNYEAQQDKSGLPNDRFSAERPEGSISTLTIQRTEQRDSAMYRCASFREAAQTQYFGPGTRLLVL.

This chain links TRBV30 with TRBJ2-1, with TRBD2 matching 8 bases. V lost 3 bases and J lost 6; bases outside the gene matches: 10. CDR1 and CDR2 (germline): GTSNPN, SVGIG (reference sequence). There are 15 residues in the CDR3. The CDR3 coding sequence is TGTGCCTGGAGCGCGGGACTAGTAGGTAGCAATGAGCAGTTCTTC. Encoded protein: CAWSAGLVGSNEQFF.

V usage is TRBV6-5 and J usage is TRBJ2-7; a possible D gene is TRBD2 (7 bases). The CDR3 is 15 residues long. Trimming removed 7 bases at V and 2 bases at J, with 18 bases between. From germline, CDR1 is MNHEY and CDR2 SVGAGI. The CDR3 nucleotides read TGTGCCAGCACCCCCGCGGGGGCTTTACCCTACGAGCAGTACTTC. Translating it yields CASTPAGALPYEQYF.

The chain links TRBV20-1 to TRBJ2-7; D remains ambiguous. Germline lookup yields CDR1 DFQATT and CDR2 SNEGSKA (reference sequence). The ends were cut back, 4 bases at V and 3 bases at J, with 7 bases in the middle. CDR3 size: 11 residues. CDR3 nucleotide sequence: TGCAGTGCTATACTGAACTACGAGCAGTACTTC. As protein: CSAILNYEQYF.

The chain employs TRBV7-8 and TRBJ1-4; D might be TRBD1 (6 bases). Trimming cost V 6 bases and J 5 bases, with 16 bases left between them. The CDR3 totals 15 residues. CDR1 SGHVS and CDR2 FQNEAQ come from the germline V gene. The CDR3: CASSLGGGENEKLFF. CDR3 nucleotide sequence: TGTGCCAGCAGTCTTGGGGGGGGCGAAAATGAAAAACTGTTTTTT.

V gene TRBV27 combines with J gene TRBJ2-1; a possible D gene is TRBD1 (6 bases). The CDR3 sequence is 14 residues long. Germline assignment: CDR1 MNHEY and CDR2 SMNVEV (reference sequence). The V end lost 6 bases, the J end lost 2 bases, and 11 bases lay between the germline ends. The CDR3 region is CASSPTGTYNEQFF. The CDR3, as DNA: TGTGCCAGCAGCCCAACAGGGACCTACAATGAGCAGTTCTTC.